Listed below are T cell receptor beta chains from one sample, sequenced in a study of identical twins. TCRdb reprocessed the 5' RACE reads via MiXCR and lists one record per CDR3 protein. The table records over 250,000 distinct CDR3 sequences, more than 8% of them present only once. These data also featured in a second study, about yellow fever vaccine responses in identical twins.

The specimen sequenced was CD8+ T cells sorted from blood. The receptors shown here come from a woman between 18 and 30 years old in good health. CDR3s include the opening cysteine and the closing phenylalanine or tryptophan. The order of the fields is CDR3 protein, V gene, J gene.

CSAQSSGGGTDTQYF	TRBV20-1	TRBJ2-3
CSAGTPNTEAFF	TRBV29-1	TRBJ1-1
CSARLIPSPGLQNEQFF	TRBV20-1	TRBJ2-1
CASSQRVGETQYF	TRBV4-2	TRBJ2-5
CASSLRTGFYEQYF	TRBV11-2	TRBJ2-7
CSVELREQGESYEQYF	TRBV29-1	TRBJ2-7
CSASTLAGNEQFF	TRBV20-1	TRBJ2-1
CASSQGTAYEQYF	TRBV11-2	TRBJ2-7
CAINDRIQETQYF	TRBV10-3	TRBJ2-5
CSVDRLDHNEQFF	TRBV29-1	TRBJ2-1
CATMWTRNNEQFF	TRBV10-3	TRBJ2-1
CASSSRGARSYNEQFF	TRBV27	TRBJ2-1
CASSAVWIQETQYF	TRBV11-2	TRBJ2-5
CASSLAPGQPQHF	TRBV5-1	TRBJ1-5
CASSLGPGSVKLFF	TRBV5-6	TRBJ1-4
CASSLTSGESPDETQYF	TRBV7-6	TRBJ2-5
CASSAQRGLLVDNEQFF	TRBV7-9	TRBJ2-1
CARSISDTPNYEQYF	TRBV2	TRBJ2-7
CSAVDSVGRDQETQYF	TRBV20-1	TRBJ2-5
CSAFNPSDRVHEQYF	TRBV20-1	TRBJ2-7
CASSTAGLAGEYKETQYF	TRBV28	TRBJ2-5
CASTSWTSSYEQYF	TRBV6-1	TRBJ2-7
CASSETWGETQYF	TRBV18	TRBJ2-5
CSASAGGPEQFF	TRBV20-1	TRBJ2-1
CASRRDRGGNTEAFF	TRBV5-1	TRBJ1-1
CSADRTSDNEQFF	TRBV29-1	TRBJ2-1
CASSAGRWNEGTEAFF	TRBV2	TRBJ1-1
CASSERDRYNEQFF	TRBV10-1	TRBJ2-1
CASSFAGDPYEQYF	TRBV3-1	TRBJ2-7
CASSFRTGDPSSYEQYF	TRBV5-1	TRBJ2-7
CASSLVQGGGAYQETQYF	TRBV7-6	TRBJ2-5
CASSIVPGGTDTQYF	TRBV19	TRBJ2-3
CASSQDTLAGGTGTDTQYF	TRBV4-3	TRBJ2-3